This T cell receptor beta chain was sequenced during a study of cytomegalovirus exposure and HLA in healthy donors. Study-level background: Among the roughly 400 genotyped donors, 81% were placed in the Caucasian-associated ancestry cluster. Study findings and constraints: TCR beta chains numbering under 200 were designated cytomegalovirus-associated. Fewer N-insertions (relative to the roughly 610-donor mean) were reportedly seen in an Asian-associated ancestry cluster in a later analysis.

Use of 60 Vbeta and 13 Jbeta primers characterized the PCR. The method was immunoSEQ multiplex PCR; TCRdb's version includes in-frame clones alone and lacks a portion of them. The sample holds around 97,000 clones, approximately 66% seen once. A note on this clone: Its target is not known.

Germline lookup yields CDR1 LGHNT and CDR2 FRNRAP. The CDR3 spans 15 residues. The material sequenced was PBMCs. The rearrangement uses TRBV12-5 and TRBJ2-5; D might be TRBD2 (5 bases). The DNA end favors TRBJ2-7, so the J call may be wrong. The sequence derives from a woman between 45 and 65 years old in good health and CMV-seronegative. In DNA form, the CDR3 reads TGTGCTAGTGGTTTGGTACTAGAAAGCTCCTACGAGCAGTACTTC. This encodes CASGLVLESSYEQYF.